The clone carrying this T cell receptor beta chain showed up many times. Its matching antigen is unknown. This specimen belongs to a study of neurological immune-mediated disorders. From 15-18 subjects, each sequencing run yielded over 190 million TCR-beta sequences. TCRdb re-analysed the 5' RACE reads in MiXCR, keeping a single row per CDR3 protein. Here the sample spans 55,000 to 65,000 distinct CDR3 sequences, roughly 10% being singletons. Time point indicated: longitudinal time-point 2. CDR1 is MGHRA and CDR2 is YSYEKL in the germline V gene. With 0 bases removed from V and 5 bases from J, the gap between germline ends came to 5 bases. The CDR3 has 13 amino acids. General study results and limits: The greatest TCR clonal expansion occurred in HTLV-1-associated myelopathy and the least in multiple sclerosis, which fell below healthy controls.

The specimen was PBMCs. The J gene is TRBJ1-5, the V gene TRBV4-1; D gene unclear. The receptor comes from a young man in good health. CDR3 sequence reads: CASSQDRYQPQHF. DNA of the CDR3: TGCGCCAGCAGCCAAGATCGTTATCAGCCCCAGCATTTT.